This T cell receptor (beta chain) was sequenced during a study of blood T cell repertoires in COVID-19. As for the study in general: There were acute and convalescent COVID-19 samples, and they came from the United States, Italy and Spain. In each case, the material was cDNA or gDNA derived from T cells, B-cell-depleted T cells, or PBMCs.

Germline V lookup: CDR1 MGHRA, CDR2 YSYEKL. V lost 3 bases and J 7 bases, leaving 6 bases between the germline ends. This CDR3 spans 11 amino acids. How the authors handled the data: Scientists estimated how many nucleated cells there were by amplifying reference gene primers. The assay was immunoSEQ multiplex PCR, and TCRdb's table has in-frame clones only and misses some. V, J and clone size derive from that table, while D and trimming were established from the DNA sequence. The repertoire holds tens of thousands of clones, under 95% seen once, with 15% to 20% in the top ten. This sequence joins TRBV4-1 and TRBJ2-5; D unresolved. The material sequenced was peripheral blood. The sequence derives from a woman of 80 years or more with active or convalescent COVID-19. This CDR3 reads CASSQTGTQYF. The CDR3 DNA reads as TGCGCCAGCAGCCAGACGGGGACCCAGTACTTC.